The T cell receptor (beta chain) described here comes from a study of shared T cell receptors in the human thymus. This clone was seen a single time. Only in-frame clones appear in the TCRdb table, and some are missing; sequencing was by immunoSEQ multiplex PCR. This sample has roughly 700,000 clones, with 88% found just once. Per germline, CDR1 LNHNV and CDR2 YYDKDF (reference sequence). Trimming took off 3 bases at V and 7 bases at J, with 10 bases between the two ends. The CDR3 sequence is 14 residues long. In addition, the sample was reused for a study of human thymus T cells. From that second work: Finnish infants who were healthy and having corrective surgery for congenital heart defects made up the donors. The thymus was resected at corrective cardiac surgery. Repertoires from thymus and blood appeared to show biased V and J gene usage. Related research has reported that thymic repertoires overlap highly among unrelated individuals.

The gene calls are TRBV15 and TRBJ1-6; D might be TRBD1 (6 bases). The sequence was collected from a boy less than two years old with a congenital heart defect. The sample comprised thymocytes. The CDR3: CATSSRDKNSPLHF. The CDR3 nucleotides are TGTGCCACCAGCAGCCGGGACAAAAATTCACCCCTCCACTTT.